Below are 22 T cell receptor beta chains sequenced from a single sample in a study of cytomegalovirus exposure and HLA in healthy donors (dated by TCRdb to about 2017). Libraries came from the immunoSEQ multiplex PCR assay. For the multiplex PCR, a mixture combining 60 forward primers for TCR Vbeta segments and 13 reverse primers for TCR Jbeta segments was used. The clones in this table, taken by TCRdb from immuneACCESS, are in-frame only. Not every clone is retained; where verified, under half of the shortfall comes from an unresolved V gene, and the cause of the rest is unknown. In all, the sample holds about 62,000 clones, and more than 75% of those were seen once. Clones ranked in the top ten supply approximately 1.5% of the sample. Sequenced sample: PBMCs. These receptors came from a man between 18 and 29 years old in good health and CMV-seronegative.

The gene calls are TRBV14 and TRBJ2-7; 9 bases line up with TRBD1. V lost 5 bases to trimming and J lost 1 base; unmatched junction nucleotides: 3. The CDR3 length is 14 residues. Germline values: CDR1 SGHDN, CDR2 FVKESK. The CDR3 coding sequence is TGTGCCAGCAGCGAACAGGGGGCATCCTACGAGCAGTACTTC. It yields the protein CASSEQGASYEQYF.

This clone is a singleton in its sample. The chain's CDR3 is CSVLRDKSPYGYTF. For the CDR3, the DNA is TGCAGCGTTCTCCGGGACAAATCACCCTATGGCTACACCTTC. The rearrangement joins TRBV29-1 to TRBJ1-2, with TRBD1 as a possible D gene (6 bases). The germline V and J ends were trimmed by 5 bases and 4 bases, with 17 bases remaining between them. This CDR3 comprises 14 residues. The germline V gene has CDR1 SQVTM and CDR2 ANQGSEA.

This clone appeared once. The J gene is TRBJ2-4, the V gene TRBV5-1, with D unresolved. Trimming removed 5 bases from V and 4 bases from J, with 10 bases in between. CDR1 is SGHRS, CDR2 YFSETQ, per germline. The CDR3 length is 13 residues. The DNA for the CDR3 is TGCGCCAGCAGGGGCGAGTCAAAAAACATTCAGTACTTC. Protein sequence: CASRGESKNIQYF.

Comments on this clone: This specimen includes other DNA sequences encoding the same CDR3. This chain connects TRBV18 to TRBJ1-2; TRBD1 might be the D (5 bases). CDR1 and CDR2 from the germline V gene are KGHSH and LQKENI. V shed 2 bases and J shed 6 bases, with 10 bases lying between them. The CDR3 contains 13 residues. The CDR3 nucleotides are TGTGCCAGCTCACCAAGGGGAAGTGATGGCTACACCTTC. Its protein product is CASSPRGSDGYTF.

This chain joins TRBV4-1 and TRBJ1-4; TRBD1 agrees at 11 bases. Trimming cost V 0 bases and J 5 bases; bases outside gene matches: 11. Germline-derived CDR1 and CDR2 are MGHRA and YSYEKL. The CDR3 has 19 amino acids. The CDR3 reads CASSQESGQGALDNEKLFF. In DNA form, the CDR3 reads TGCGCCAGCAGCCAAGAGTCAGGACAGGGGGCACTTGACAATGAAAAACTGTTTTTT.

The J gene is TRBJ2-1, the V gene TRBV14; 7 bases line up with TRBD2. Trimming at V came to 5 bases and at J to 9 bases, leaving 10 bases not matched to a gene. The germline gives CDR1 SGHDN, CDR2 FVKESK. The CDR3 has 14 amino acids. The chain's CDR3 is CASSFLRGEGEQFF. CDR3 coding DNA: TGTGCCAGCAGCTTCCTGCGAGGGGAGGGTGAGCAGTTCTTC. The full variable domain, with the rest looked up from reference TRBV14 and TRBJ2-1, is EAGVTQFPSHSVIEKGQTVTLRCDPISGHDNLYWYRRVMGKEIKFLLHFVKESKQDESGMPNNRFLAERTGGTYSTLKVQPAELEDSGVYFCASSFLRGEGEQFFGPGTRLTVL.

The chain is built from TRBV11-1 and TRBJ2-3, with D maybe TRBD2 (5 bases). Germline CDR1 is SGHAT and CDR2 is FQDESV (reference sequence). The CDR3 is 17 amino acids. The V and J ends lost 6 bases and 2 bases respectively, with 21 bases between them. This CDR3 reads CASRDDQPAGLTDTQYF. In DNA, the CDR3 is TGTGCCAGCAGGGATGATCAACCCGCAGGACTCACAGATACGCAGTATTTT.

This clone was seen a single time. This rearrangement joins TRBV4-2 to TRBJ2-1; 10 nucleotides agree with TRBD2. The CDR3 consists of 17 residues. The junction had 6 bases not matched to a gene; V was cut back by 1 base and J by 3 bases. Looked up from germline, CDR1 is LGHNA and CDR2 is YNFKEQ. CDR3 DNA: TGTGCCAGCAGCCAAGCGTTTAGGACTAGCGGCTACAATGAGCAGTTCTTC. The encoded protein is CASSQAFRTSGYNEQFF.

The rearrangement links TRBV12-5 to TRBJ1-2; D is uncertain. The germline V and J ends were trimmed by 4 bases and 8 bases, with 8 bases remaining between them. Per germline, CDR1 LGHNT and CDR2 FRNRAP. The CDR3 has 11 amino acids. CDR3 protein: CASGWAEGYTF. DNA of the CDR3: TGTGCTAGTGGTTGGGCCGAAGGCTACACCTTC. The whole variable domain, filled in from reference TRBV12-5 and TRBJ1-2, reads DARVTQTPRHKVTEMGQEVTMRCQPILGHNTVFWYRQTMMQGLELLAYFRNRAPLDDSGMPKDRFSAEMPDATLATLKIQPSEPRDSAVYFCASGWAEGYTFGSGTRLTVV.

This chain connects TRBV5-1 to TRBJ1-4, with D possibly being TRBD1 (5 bases). Trimming stripped 0 bases from V and 7 bases from J, with 16 bases between. Germline V gene sequence: CDR1 SGHRS, CDR2 YFSETQ. The CDR3 extends over 16 amino acids. CDR3 sequence: CASSLDGRQWGEKLFF. DNA for the CDR3: TGCGCCAGCAGCTTGGACGGGAGACAGTGGGGTGAAAAACTGTTTTTT. The complete variable domain, with remaining parts taken from reference TRBV5-1 and TRBJ1-4, reads KAGVTQTPRYLIKTRGQQVTLSCSPISGHRSVSWYQQTPGQGLQFLFEYFSETQRNKGNFPGRFSGRQFSNSRSEMNVSTLELGDSALYLCASSLDGRQWGEKLFFGSGTQLSVL.

Worth noting for this clone: Within the sample, other DNA sequences also encode this same CDR3. CDR3 protein: CASSLAQGRGYTF. CDR3 in DNA: TGTGCCAGCAGTTTAGCGCAGGGAAGAGGCTACACCTTC. The chain carries TRBV28 and TRBJ1-2; TRBD1 is a possible D gene (5 bases). The V end lost 2 bases, the J end lost 8 bases, and 12 bases lay between the germline ends. The CDR3 contains 13 residues. Germline assignment: CDR1 MDHEN and CDR2 SYDVKM.

This chain links TRBV6-5 with TRBJ1-2; 11 bases are a match to TRBD1. The germline CDR1 and CDR2 sequences are MNHEY and SVGAGI. V gave up 5 bases and J gave up 7 bases; unmatched junction bases: 6. This CDR3 contains 14 residues. CDR3 in DNA: TGTGCCAGCAGTCCGGGACAGGGGGACCGTGGCTACACCTTC. Protein sequence: CASSPGQGDRGYTF.

Regarding this clone: Other DNA variants within this sample encode the same CDR3. The chain links TRBV28 to TRBJ2-7; perhaps TRBD1 as D (6 bases). V dropped 2 bases and J dropped 0 bases, with 8 bases sitting between them. This CDR3 comprises 14 residues. CDR1 is MDHEN and CDR2 is SYDVKM in the germline V gene. The CDR3 sequence: CASSLQGSSYEQYF. The CDR3 DNA sequence: TGTGCCAGCAGTTTACAGGGGAGCTCCTACGAGCAGTACTTC. Looking up the rest from reference TRBV28 and TRBJ2-7 gives the full variable domain: DVKVTQSSRYLVKRTGEKVFLECVQDMDHENMFWYRQDPGLGLRLIYFSYDVKMKEKGDIPEGYSVSREKKERFSLILESASTNQTSMYLCASSLQGSSYEQYFGPGTRLTVT.

The chain is built from TRBV5-1 and TRBJ2-5; the match to TRBD2 covers 11 bases. The CDR3 runs to 15 residues. The germline gives CDR1 SGHRS, CDR2 YFSETQ. With 7 bases clipped from V and 4 bases from J, the junction kept 9 bases outside the gene matches. DNA for the CDR3: TGCGCCAGCCGAAGTAGCGGGGGGGAGAGAGAGACCCAGTACTTC. Its protein is CASRSSGGERETQYF.

The chain uses TRBV6-1 and TRBJ2-7; TRBD2 agrees at 7 bases. V shed 8 bases and J 3 bases; nucleotides not matched to a gene: 4. Germline CDR1 and CDR2: MNHNS and SASEGT. This CDR3 region has 12 residues. The CDR3 is CASGGLGYEQYF. The DNA for the CDR3 is TGTGCCAGCGGCGGACTAGGCTACGAGCAGTACTTC.

V usage is TRBV30 and J usage is TRBJ2-3; maybe TRBD1 (5 bases). The CDR3 length is 13 residues. The V end lost 3 bases, the J end lost 4 bases, and 11 bases lay between the germline ends. CDR1 is GTSNPN and CDR2 is SVGIG in the germline V gene (reference sequence). CDR3 bases: TGTGCCTGGAGGGGGTCAGGGCCAGATACGCAGTATTTT. Its protein is CAWRGSGPDTQYF.

This clone was detected once. This sequence joins TRBV4-2 and TRBJ1-6; unclear D gene. CDR1 and CDR2 from the germline V gene are LGHNA and YNFKEQ. The CDR3 loop spans 14 amino acids. Trimming pared 0 bases from V and 14 bases from J, leaving 14 bases between. The DNA for the CDR3 is TGTGCCAGCAGCCAAGATTTTAGTTTCTTGGCCCTCCACTTT. This sequence encodes CASSQDFSFLALHF.

Here the CDR3 reads CATSPGGGKLFF. The CDR3 DNA follows: TGTGCCACCAGCCCCGGGGGGGGAAAACTGTTTTTT. J is TRBJ1-4 and V is TRBV15; the D gene is possibly TRBD1 (5 bases). CDR3 length equals 12 residues. V dropped 5 bases and J dropped 10 bases, with 11 bases sitting between them. From germline, CDR1 is LNHNV and CDR2 YYDKDF (reference sequence).

The CDR3 bases are TGTGCCAGCTCCGAGGCCCCGAGGGAGCGGGAAAAACTGTTTTTT. Translation gives CASSEAPREREKLFF. This rearrangement joins TRBV18 to TRBJ1-4; D ambiguous. V was clipped by 6 bases and J by 8 bases, with 19 bases between them. Germline V gives CDR1 KGHSH, CDR2 LQKENI. This CDR3 is built from 15 residues.

The chain is built from TRBV7-9 and TRBJ2-5; D is perhaps TRBD1 (5 bases). Germline V lookup: CDR1 SEHNR, CDR2 FQNEAQ (reference sequence). There are 16 residues in the CDR3. V was cut by 5 bases and J by 1 base, with 17 bases left in between. CDR3: CASSPRVGAPQETQYF. The CDR3 DNA is TGTGCCAGCAGCCCGCGAGTAGGGGCTCCCCAAGAGACCCAGTACTTC.

The rearrangement uses TRBV6-1 and TRBJ2-5, with 9 bases identical to TRBD1. V was pared by 5 bases and J by 5 bases, with 6 bases of the junction left unmatched. From germline, CDR1 is MNHNS and CDR2 SASEGT. CDR3 length: 14 residues. CDR3 DNA: TGTGCCAGCAGTCTACAGGGGGCTTGGGAGACCCAGTACTTC. Protein product: CASSLQGAWETQYF.

V gene TRBV6-4 combines with J gene TRBJ2-3; D is unclear. Germline V CDR1 and CDR2: MRHNA, SNTAGT. The CDR3 loop spans 13 amino acids. The V gene lost 0 bases and the J gene lost 3 bases, with 4 bases spanning the gap. Here the CDR3 reads CASSDSRTDTQYF. The CDR3 nucleotides are TGTGCCAGCAGTGACTCTAGAACAGATACGCAGTATTTT.